The 5 T cell receptor beta chains below were found in one sample sequenced in a study of blood T cell repertoires in COVID-19. Assay used: immunoSEQ multiplex PCR; TCRdb lists only in-frame clones, some missing. The table lists over 200,000 clones, 86% of them singletons. Sequenced sample: peripheral blood. Source of these receptors: a man between 25 and 39 years old who had recovered from COVID-19.

The chain recombines TRBV6-1 with TRBJ2-1, with 9 positions matching TRBD2. The CDR3 length is 15 residues. Germline V lookup: CDR1 MNHNS, CDR2 SASEGT. V was clipped by 2 bases and J by 8 bases; unmatched bases: 7. DNA of the CDR3: TGTGCCAGCAGTGAATTCCGCGGGGGGGCCGATGAGCAGTTCTTC. It specifies CASSEFRGGADEQFF.

The V and J genes are TRBV7-8 and TRBJ2-7; D is possibly TRBD2 (6 bases). Germline V lookup: CDR1 SGHVS, CDR2 FQNEAQ. The CDR3 loop spans 15 amino acids. V dropped 5 bases and J dropped 1 base, with 15 bases sitting between them. The CDR3 is CASSLGLAYSYEQYF. CDR3 in DNA: TGTGCCAGCAGCCTGGGACTGGCTTATTCCTACGAGCAGTACTTC.

The rearrangement uses TRBV5-1 and TRBJ1-2; 7 positions agree with TRBD1. Losses at the gene ends were 1 base for V and 4 bases for J; bases not matched to a gene: 10. Germline loops: CDR1 SGHRS, CDR2 YFSETQ. The CDR3 loop spans 16 amino acids. This chain's CDR3 is CASSLYERGPSYGYTF. The CDR3 DNA reads as TGCGCCAGCAGCTTGTATGAGAGGGGGCCTTCCTATGGCTACACCTTC.

This clone was seen once. The rearrangement uses TRBV11-2 and TRBJ2-7; D remains ambiguous. The CDR3 totals 12 residues. V was trimmed by 4 bases and J by 4 bases, leaving 8 bases between them. From germline, CDR1 is SGHAT and CDR2 FQNNGV. The CDR3 loop is CASSSLLYEQYF. As DNA, the CDR3 is TGTGCCAGCAGCTCTCTACTGTACGAGCAGTACTTC.

The chain uses TRBV20-1 and TRBJ1-1, with D hard to call. Trimming shortened V by 4 bases and J by 9 bases, and 12 bases separated the two germline ends. Looked up from germline, CDR1 is DFQATT and CDR2 is SNEGSKA (reference sequence). The CDR3 extends over 11 amino acids. The CDR3 spells CSAKVREKAFF. CDR3 in DNA: TGCAGTGCTAAAGTTAGAGAGAAAGCTTTCTTT.